The entry that follows covers one TCR beta chain sequence. Its cognate antigen is unknown. Germline values: CDR1 MNHEY, CDR2 SVGAGI. The CDR3 has 14 residues. V was pared by 5 bases and J by 6 bases, with 7 bases of the junction left unmatched. The data were obtained in a study of long-term antiretroviral therapy in people with HIV. Study-level findings and limits: Specimen acquisition occurred between the mid-2000s and the late 2010s, potentially under older ART regimens. HIV repertoires showed narrower CDR3 length ranges than controls.

Runs used v3.0 of the immunoSEQ assay and were done at survey level. Clones were sequenced by immunoSEQ multiplex PCR, and TCRdb holds only the in-frame ones, with some missing. This sample has tens of thousands of clones, with around 85% found just once. The chain carries TRBV6-5 and TRBJ1-5, with TRBD1 identical over 7 bases. The sample here was unsorted PBMCs, taken 1.6 years after starting antiretroviral therapy. The source is a man aged 40-50 years with HIV. The DNA for the CDR3 is TGTGCCAGCAGTCAAACAGGGGAACGTCAGCCCCAGCATTTT. It encodes CASSQTGERQPQHF.